These T cell receptor beta chains were read from a single sample in a study of Graves' ophthalmopathy and Graves' hyperthyroidism. One entry per CDR3 protein results from TCRdb running MiXCR on the multiplex PCR reads. Of fewer than 650,000 distinct CDR3 sequences listed, approximately 22% were seen once; the top ten hold roughly 6.9%. Sequencing was performed on peripheral blood. The receptor source for this set is a woman aged 18 to 35 with stable Graves' hyperthyroidism. Some clones in this sample may be carry-over from other donors' samples. Each CDR3 is given with its conserved first and last residue. A D gene is named only where the DNA matches it firmly. Size is omitted from some rows. Given values are once, few, many or a class for expanded clones.

v_gene: TRBV15
j_gene: TRBJ1-3
abundance: few
d_gene: .
CDR3nt: TGTGCCACCAGCAGAGACAGCTCTGGAAACACCATATATTTT
CDR3aa: CATSRDSSGNTIYF

v_gene: TRBV20-1
j_gene: TRBJ1-1
abundance: many
d_gene: .
CDR3nt: TGCAGTGCTAACGGAGAACTGAACACTGAAGCTTTCTTT
CDR3aa: CSANGELNTEAFF

v_gene: TRBV11-2
j_gene: TRBJ2-7
abundance: .
d_gene: TRBD1
CDR3nt: TGTGCCAGCAGCTTAGAGATGAGACAGGGGGTATGGCAGTACTTC
CDR3aa: CASSLEMRQGVWQYF

v_gene: TRBV11-1
j_gene: TRBJ2-7
abundance: .
d_gene: TRBD2
CDR3nt: TGTGCCAGCAGCTTCCTAATCCCAAGCGGGGGTAGCGCCTACGAGCAGTACTTC
CDR3aa: CASSFLIPSGGSAYEQYF

v_gene: TRBV6-2/TRBV6-3
j_gene: TRBJ2-4
abundance: many
d_gene: TRBD2
CDR3nt: TGTGCCAGCAGCCTGGGACTAGCGGGGGGCAAACTAGCCAAAAACATTCAGTACTTC
CDR3aa: CASSLGLAGGKLAKNIQYF

v_gene: TRBV6-5
j_gene: TRBJ2-2
abundance: many
d_gene: TRBD2
CDR3nt: TGTGCCAGCAGTTACGGGACTAGCGACACCGGGGAGCTGTTTTTT
CDR3aa: CASSYGTSDTGELFF

v_gene: TRBV6-1
j_gene: TRBJ2-6
abundance: few
d_gene: .
CDR3nt: TGTGCCAGCAGTGAAGTGGGGGCCCCCTCCTCTGGGGCCAACGTCCTGACTTTC
CDR3aa: CASSEVGAPSSGANVLTF

v_gene: TRBV6-1
j_gene: TRBJ2-7
abundance: many
d_gene: TRBD2
CDR3nt: TGTGCCACCTTAGAGCGGGGGGTCGCCTACGAGCAGTACTTC
CDR3aa: CATLERGVAYEQYF

v_gene: TRBV29-1
j_gene: TRBJ2-2
abundance: many
d_gene: .
CDR3nt: TGCAGCGTTGAAGAGGGGGCGGCATCCGGGGAGCTGTTTTTT
CDR3aa: CSVEEGAASGELFF

v_gene: TRBV9
j_gene: TRBJ2-6
abundance: many
d_gene: .
CDR3nt: TGTGCCAGCAGCGTAAGGGGTGCACCCTCTGGGGCCAACGTCCTGACTTTC
CDR3aa: CASSVRGAPSGANVLTF

v_gene: TRBV6-1
j_gene: TRBJ2-2
abundance: many
d_gene: .
CDR3nt: TGTGCCAGCGGTACAGACGGGAACACCGGGGAGCTGTTTTTT
CDR3aa: CASGTDGNTGELFF

v_gene: TRBV30
j_gene: TRBJ1-6
abundance: many
d_gene: .
CDR3nt: TGTGCCTGGAGCGCAACGGGGGATTCACCCCTCCACTTT
CDR3aa: CAWSATGDSPLHF

v_gene: TRBV7-9
j_gene: TRBJ2-5
abundance: .
d_gene: .
CDR3nt: TGTGCCAGCAGCTCTGCCGAGGGGGGGGTGGAGACCCAGTACTTC
CDR3aa: CASSSAEGGVETQYF

v_gene: TRBV10-1
j_gene: TRBJ2-7
abundance: many
d_gene: .
CDR3nt: TGCGCCAGCAGTGAGTCGATATCGGCTTTCCGTACCTACGAGCAGTACTTC
CDR3aa: CASSESISAFRTYEQYF

v_gene: TRBV30
j_gene: TRBJ2-7
abundance: .
d_gene: TRBD2
CDR3nt: TGTGCCTGGAGTAGCGGGGTATTCGAGCAGTACTTC
CDR3aa: CAWSSGVFEQYF

v_gene: TRBV4-1
j_gene: TRBJ2-7
abundance: few
d_gene: .
CDR3nt: TGCGCCAGCAGCCAAGTCACAGGGAACTACGAGCAGTACTTC
CDR3aa: CASSQVTGNYEQYF

v_gene: TRBV6-1
j_gene: TRBJ2-5
abundance: few
d_gene: .
CDR3nt: TGTGCCAGCAGTGAAGAAGTCACAGGGTCGGGGACCCAGTACTTC
CDR3aa: CASSEEVTGSGTQYF

v_gene: TRBV4-2
j_gene: TRBJ1-1
abundance: few
d_gene: TRBD1
CDR3nt: TGTGCGGGGGGAGGCGACAGGGACACTGAAGCTTTCTTT
CDR3aa: CAGGGDRDTEAFF